One sample yielded the 24 T cell receptor beta chains listed below, sequenced in a study of blood T cell repertoires in COVID-19. The assay was immunoSEQ multiplex PCR, and TCRdb's table has in-frame clones only and misses some. In the table there are roughly 200,000 clones, roughly 85% of which are singletons. The material sequenced was peripheral blood. The receptors were gathered from a woman of 80 years or more with acute or convalescent COVID-19.

This chain connects TRBV5-1 to TRBJ1-2, with TRBD1 as a possible D gene (6 bases). The CDR3 contains 15 residues. Germline assignment: CDR1 SGHRS and CDR2 YFSETQ. V lost 4 bases and J 3 bases, leaving 16 bases between the germline ends. The CDR3 DNA sequence: TGCGCCAGCAGCCCCCAAGGACAGCTCTACTATGGCTACACCTTC. Translation gives CASSPQGQLYYGYTF.

In its sample, this clone was seen once. The CDR3 spells CASAAYRGTYEQYF. CDR3 nucleotides: TGTGCCAGCGCCGCCTACCGGGGGACCTACGAGCAGTACTTC. This chain connects TRBV6-5 to TRBJ2-7; D possibly corresponds to TRBD2 (6 bases). CDR1 is MNHEY and CDR2 is SVGAGI in the germline V gene. This CDR3 has 14 residues. The ends were cut back, 8 bases at V and 2 bases at J, with 16 bases in the middle.

The chain combines TRBV6-6 with TRBJ2-7; 9 nucleotides line up with TRBD1. J lost 4 bases, V lost 4 bases, and 8 bases had no gene match. CDR1 MNHNY and CDR2 SVGAGI come from the germline V gene (reference sequence). This CDR3 spans 15 amino acids. The DNA for the CDR3 is TGTGCCAGCAGTTTTCGGACAGGGGAGAGGTACGAGCAGTACTTC. This codes for CASSFRTGERYEQYF.

The rearrangement uses TRBV18 and TRBJ2-1; possible D gene TRBD2, 6 bases. The CDR3 has 14 residues. V shed 4 bases and J shed 4 bases, with 11 bases lying between them. The germline V gene has CDR1 KGHSH and CDR2 LQKENI. In DNA, the CDR3 is TGTGCCAGCTCACGGGGGGTCCCGTACAATGAGCAGTTCTTC. Its translation is CASSRGVPYNEQFF. Complete variable domain (other parts from reference TRBV18 and TRBJ2-1): NAGVMQNPRHLVRRRGQEARLRCSPMKGHSHVYWYRQLPEEGLKFMVYLQKENIIDESGMPKERFSAEFPKEGPSILRIQQVVRGDSAAYFCASSRGVPYNEQFFGPGTRLTVL.

This clone was picked up a small number of times. The chain uses TRBV29-1 and TRBJ1-2; TRBD1 agrees at 10 bases. The CDR3 has 16 residues. V shed 5 bases, J shed 4 bases, and the junction held 13 bases outside the gene matches. Germline V gene lookup returns CDR1 SQVTM and CDR2 ANQGSEA. CDR3 sequence reads: CSVISLPGQGTYGYTF. CDR3 DNA sequence: TGCAGCGTTATAAGTTTGCCGGGACAGGGGACCTATGGCTACACCTTC.

The rearrangement joins TRBV7-2 to TRBJ2-7; tentatively, D is TRBD1 (5 bases). Between the trimmed V and J ends, which lost 5 bases and 5 bases, there was a span of 16 bases. Germline CDR1 reads SGHTA; CDR2 reads FQGNSA. This CDR3 has 14 residues. CDR3 residues: CASSRWIRVDEQYF. CDR3 coding DNA: TGTGCCAGCAGCCGTTGGATCAGGGTGGACGAGCAGTACTTC.

V is TRBV12-3 or TRBV12-4 and J is TRBJ2-5, with D tentatively TRBD1 (6 bases). The CDR3 sequence is 13 residues long. V dropped 6 bases and J dropped 0 bases, with 8 bases sitting between them. The DNA of the CDR3 is TGTGCCAGCAGAGGACAGTACCAAGAGACCCAGTACTTC. Its translation: CASRGQYQETQYF.

This chain joins TRBV7-2 and TRBJ2-1; the D gene is possibly TRBD2 (5 bases). V lost 0 bases to trimming and J lost 0 bases, with 9 bases between them. Germline CDR1 and CDR2: SGHTA and FQGNSA. This CDR3 comprises 16 residues. CDR3 region: CASSLASGISYNEQFF. The CDR3 bases are TGTGCCAGCAGCTTAGCTTCCGGGATCTCCTACAATGAGCAGTTCTTC. Supplemented by reference TRBV7-2 and TRBJ2-1, the full variable domain reads GAGVSQSPSNKVTEKGKDVELRCDPISGHTALYWYRQSLGQGLEFLIYFQGNSAPDKSGLPSDRFSAERTGGSVSTLTIQRTQQEDSAVYLCASSLASGISYNEQFFGPGTRLTVL.

J is TRBJ1-6 and V is TRBV11-2; maybe TRBD1 (5 bases). CDR1 and CDR2 (germline): SGHAT, FQNNGV. The ends were cut back, 4 bases at V and 10 bases at J, with 17 bases in the middle. The CDR3 runs to 15 residues. CDR3 in DNA: TGTGCCAGCAGCTCCTCTGGGGGGATTAGATCACCCCTCCACTTT. Its translation is CASSSSGGIRSPLHF.

The chain links TRBV5-1 to TRBJ1-1; D call uncertain. Germline CDR1 reads SGHRS; CDR2 reads YFSETQ. V lost 4 bases and J lost 0, with 7 bases in between. This CDR3 spans 13 amino acids. In DNA form, the CDR3 reads TGCGCCAGCAGCCTGGTTATGAACACTGAAGCTTTCTTT. It encodes CASSLVMNTEAFF.

The J gene is TRBJ1-2, the V gene TRBV11-2; possible D gene TRBD1, 5 bases. This CDR3 spans 14 amino acids. Germline-derived CDR1 and CDR2 are SGHAT and FQNNGV. V was pared by 5 bases and J by 0 bases, with 10 bases between. CDR3 region: CASSNQGANYGYTF. CDR3 nucleotide sequence: TGTGCCAGCAGCAACCAAGGGGCTAACTATGGCTACACCTTC.

The chain carries TRBV29-1 and TRBJ1-5; 9 bases align to TRBD1. V lost 6 bases and J lost 1; bases outside the gene matches: 4. The germline CDR1 and CDR2 sequences are SQVTM and ANQGSEA. CDR3 length: 14 amino acids. CDR3: CSVRTGGSNQPQHF. CDR3 nucleotides: TGCAGCGTCAGAACAGGGGGCAGCAATCAGCCCCAGCATTTT.

J is TRBJ2-1 and V is TRBV18; 8 nucleotides align to TRBD2. Germline CDR1 reads KGHSH; CDR2 reads LQKENI. The length of the CDR3 is 15 residues. V gave up 6 bases and J gave up 5 bases; unmatched junction bases: 9. In DNA form, the CDR3 reads TGTGCCAGCTCTCCTACTAGCGGTTGGGACAATGAGCAGTTCTTC. Its translation is CASSPTSGWDNEQFF.

This clone was observed a few times. V gene TRBV9 combines with J gene TRBJ2-3; 9 bases agree with TRBD2. V lost 3 bases and J lost 2; bases outside the gene matches: 7. This CDR3 contains 16 residues. Germline lookup yields CDR1 SGDLS and CDR2 YYNGEE. The CDR3 nucleotides are TGTGCCAGCAGCGGGGATAGCGGGAGTCCCACAGATACGCAGTATTTT. Translating it yields CASSGDSGSPTDTQYF.

The chain recombines TRBV18 with TRBJ2-5; no clear D. Trimming left V 2 bases short and J 2 bases short, with 3 bases between. The CDR3 has 12 amino acids. Looked up from germline, CDR1 is KGHSH and CDR2 is LQKENI. The chain's CDR3 is CASSPVQETQYF. DNA for the CDR3: TGTGCCAGCTCACCAGTACAAGAGACCCAGTACTTC.

V gene TRBV27 combines with J gene TRBJ2-7, with D tentatively TRBD1 (6 bases). The germline V gene has CDR1 MNHEY and CDR2 SMNVEV (reference sequence). Trimming took off 2 bases at V and 1 base at J, with 9 bases between the two ends. This CDR3 is 14 amino acids long. The CDR3 loop is CASSLDRLSYEQYF. In DNA form, the CDR3 reads TGTGCCAGCAGTTTAGACAGGCTATCCTACGAGCAGTACTTC.

The chain combines TRBV19 with TRBJ2-1; 13 bases map to TRBD2. In germline, CDR1 is LNHDA, CDR2 SQIVND (reference sequence). With 7 bases clipped from V and 4 bases from J, the junction kept 10 bases outside the gene matches. This CDR3 has 17 residues. In nucleotides, the CDR3 is TGTGCCAGTAAAGGACTAGCGGGAGTCAAGGGGTACAATGAGCAGTTCTTC. Its protein is CASKGLAGVKGYNEQFF.

This clone was counted between two and nine times. The chain combines TRBV5-6 with TRBJ1-1; possible D gene TRBD1, 5 bases. Trimming shortened V by 5 bases and J by 1 base, and 12 bases separated the two germline ends. The CDR3 length is 14 residues. From germline, CDR1 is SGHDT and CDR2 YYEEEE. The CDR3 sequence: CASRRRGPNTEAFF. For the CDR3, the DNA is TGTGCCAGCAGGCGAAGGGGCCCGAACACTGAAGCTTTCTTT.

J is TRBJ1-5 and V is TRBV25-1; D ambiguous. Trimming took off 6 bases at V and 3 bases at J, with 12 bases between the two ends. Germline V gene sequence: CDR1 MGHDK, CDR2 SYGVNS. The CDR3 totals 14 residues. CDR3 nucleotide sequence: TGTGCCAGCAGAGGCCCGACACCCAATCAGCCCCAGCATTTT. This encodes CASRGPTPNQPQHF.

V usage is TRBV11-2 and J usage is TRBJ2-1; no reliable D call. Germline CDR1 reads SGHAT; CDR2 reads FQNNGV. Between the trimmed V and J ends, which lost 8 bases and 7 bases, there was a span of 12 bases. The CDR3 consists of 12 residues. CDR3 in amino acids: CASALLENEQFF. The CDR3 nucleotides read TGTGCCAGCGCACTACTGGAAAATGAGCAGTTCTTC.

V usage is TRBV7-6 and J usage is TRBJ2-3; 8 bases align to TRBD1. Germline assignment: CDR1 SGHVS and CDR2 FNYEAQ. The ends lost 5 bases at V and 3 bases at J; junction bases unmatched: 4. There are 14 residues in the CDR3. The CDR3 spells CASSRTGRTDTQYF. The CDR3 DNA reads as TGTGCCAGCAGCCGGACAGGGCGAACAGATACGCAGTATTTT.

The chain employs TRBV10-3 and TRBJ1-2, with D maybe TRBD1 (6 bases). Germline V gene data show CDR1 as ENHRY and CDR2 as SYGVKD. Trimming pared 6 bases from V and 5 bases from J, leaving 19 bases between. The CDR3 spans 15 residues. CDR3 amino acids: CAIRKITDSIYGYTF. The CDR3 coding sequence is TGTGCCATCAGAAAGATTACGGACAGCATTTATGGCTACACCTTC.

This chain joins TRBV6-5 and TRBJ2-5, with D maybe TRBD2 (6 bases). V was clipped by 4 bases and J by 5 bases, with 11 bases between them. Germline V CDR1 and CDR2: MNHEY, SVGAGI. The CDR3 loop spans 13 amino acids. In nucleotides, the CDR3 is TGTGCCAGCAGTTTTGCGCGGGGCGAGACCCAGTACTTC. This gives the protein CASSFARGETQYF.

The rearrangement joins TRBV29-1 to TRBJ2-2; D possibly corresponds to TRBD2 (5 bases). The CDR3 is made up of 14 amino acids. Germline assignment: CDR1 SQVTM and CDR2 ANQGSEA. With 7 bases removed from V and 1 base from J, the gap between germline ends came to 13 bases. The CDR3 coding sequence is TGCAGCGCCAAGGTAGCGCAGAACACCGGGGAGCTGTTTTTT. This sequence encodes CSAKVAQNTGELFF.